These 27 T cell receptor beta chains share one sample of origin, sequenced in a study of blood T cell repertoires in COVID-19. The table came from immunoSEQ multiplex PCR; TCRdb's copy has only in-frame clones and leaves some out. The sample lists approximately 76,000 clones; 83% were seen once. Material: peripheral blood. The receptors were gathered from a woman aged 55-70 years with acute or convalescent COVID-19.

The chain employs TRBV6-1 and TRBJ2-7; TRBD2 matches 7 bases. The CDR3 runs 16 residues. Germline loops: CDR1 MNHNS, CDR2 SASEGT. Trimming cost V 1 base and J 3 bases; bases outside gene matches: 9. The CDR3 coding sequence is TGTGCCAGCAGTGAAGGCTTAGCTAGCGGCGGCTACGAGCAGTACTTC. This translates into CASSEGLASGGYEQYF.

Here the CDR3 reads CASSRAGDPGTQYF. Written as DNA, the CDR3 is TGTGCCAGCAGCAGGGCGGGGGACCCGGGTACGCAGTATTTT. The chain carries TRBV3-1 (or the pseudogene TRBV3-2) and TRBJ2-3; 7 nucleotides align to TRBD2. V shed 5 bases, J shed 8 bases, and the junction held 10 bases outside the gene matches. This CDR3 spans 14 amino acids. Per germline, CDR1 LGHDT and CDR2 YNNKEL (reference sequence).

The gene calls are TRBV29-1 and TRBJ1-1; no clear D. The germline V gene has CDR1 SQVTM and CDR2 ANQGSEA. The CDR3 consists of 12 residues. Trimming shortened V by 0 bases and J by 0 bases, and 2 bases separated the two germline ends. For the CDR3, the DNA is TGCAGCGTTGAAGACTTGAACACTGAAGCTTTCTTT. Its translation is CSVEDLNTEAFF.

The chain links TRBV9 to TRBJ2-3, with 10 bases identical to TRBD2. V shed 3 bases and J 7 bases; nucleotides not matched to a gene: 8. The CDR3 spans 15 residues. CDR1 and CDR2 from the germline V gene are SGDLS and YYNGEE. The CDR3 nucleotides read TGTGCCAGCAGCGCTCCGGGACTAGCGAGAAATACGCAGTATTTT. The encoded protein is CASSAPGLARNTQYF.

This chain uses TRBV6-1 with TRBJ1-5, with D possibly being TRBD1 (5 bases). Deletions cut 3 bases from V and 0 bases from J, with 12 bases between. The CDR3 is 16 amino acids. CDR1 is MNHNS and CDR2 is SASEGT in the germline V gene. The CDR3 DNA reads TGTGCCAGCAGTGAGCAGACAGACCCTAGCAATCAGCCCCAGCATTTT. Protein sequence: CASSEQTDPSNQPQHF.

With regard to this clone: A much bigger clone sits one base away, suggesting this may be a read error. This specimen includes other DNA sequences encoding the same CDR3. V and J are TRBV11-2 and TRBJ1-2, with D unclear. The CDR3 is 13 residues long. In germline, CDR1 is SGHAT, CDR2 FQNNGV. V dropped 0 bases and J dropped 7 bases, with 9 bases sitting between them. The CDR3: CASSLEPGSGYTF. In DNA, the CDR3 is TGTGCCAGCAGCTTAGAACCCGGGTCTGGCTACACCTTC.

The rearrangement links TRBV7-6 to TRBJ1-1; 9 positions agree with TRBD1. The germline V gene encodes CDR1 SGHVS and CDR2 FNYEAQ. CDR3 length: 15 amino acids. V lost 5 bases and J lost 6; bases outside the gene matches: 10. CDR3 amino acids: CASSRRQGGGAEAFF. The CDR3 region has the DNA TGTGCCAGCAGCCGTCGACAGGGGGGAGGAGCTGAAGCTTTCTTT.

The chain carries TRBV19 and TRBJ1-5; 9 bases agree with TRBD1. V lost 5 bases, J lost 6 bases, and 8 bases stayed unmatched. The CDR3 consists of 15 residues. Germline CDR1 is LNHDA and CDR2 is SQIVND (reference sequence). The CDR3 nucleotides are TGTGCCAGTAGTCCGAGACAGGGGGATAGTCAGCCCCAGCATTTT. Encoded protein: CASSPRQGDSQPQHF.

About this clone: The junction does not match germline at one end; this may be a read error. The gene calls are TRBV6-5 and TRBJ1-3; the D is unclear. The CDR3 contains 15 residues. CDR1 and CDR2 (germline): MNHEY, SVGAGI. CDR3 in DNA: TGTGCCAGCAGTGACTCCTTCGGGTCTGGAAACACCATATATTTT. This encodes CASSDSFGSGNTIYF.

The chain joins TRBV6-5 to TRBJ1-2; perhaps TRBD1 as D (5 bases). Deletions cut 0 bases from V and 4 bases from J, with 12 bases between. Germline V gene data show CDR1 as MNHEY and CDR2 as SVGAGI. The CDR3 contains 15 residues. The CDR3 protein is CASSYSSGFVYGYTF. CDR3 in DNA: TGTGCCAGCAGTTACTCGTCAGGGTTCGTCTATGGCTACACCTTC.

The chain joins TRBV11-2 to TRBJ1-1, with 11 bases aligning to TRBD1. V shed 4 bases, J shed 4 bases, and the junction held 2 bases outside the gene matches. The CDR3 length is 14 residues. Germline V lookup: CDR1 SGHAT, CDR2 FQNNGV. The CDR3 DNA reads TGTGCCAGCAGCTACGGACAGGGGGCCACTGAAGCTTTCTTT. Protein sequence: CASSYGQGATEAFF.

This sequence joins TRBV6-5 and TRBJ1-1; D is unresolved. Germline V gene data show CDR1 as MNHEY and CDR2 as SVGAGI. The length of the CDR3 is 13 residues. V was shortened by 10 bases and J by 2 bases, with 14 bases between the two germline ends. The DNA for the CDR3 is TGTGCCACTCACCTCGAGACAAACACTGAAGCTTTCTTT. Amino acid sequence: CATHLETNTEAFF.

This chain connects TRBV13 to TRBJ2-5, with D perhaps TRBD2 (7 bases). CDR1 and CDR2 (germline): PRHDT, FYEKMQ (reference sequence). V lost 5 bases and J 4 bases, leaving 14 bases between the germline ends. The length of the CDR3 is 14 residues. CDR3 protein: CASSQRGGPETQYF. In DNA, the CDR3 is TGTGCCAGCAGCCAGAGGGGGGGGCCAGAGACCCAGTACTTC.

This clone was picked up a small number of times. The CDR3 reads CASTQDRRNTEAFF. Written as DNA, the CDR3 is TGTGCCAGTACTCAGGACAGAAGGAACACTGAAGCTTTCTTT. This sequence joins TRBV19 and TRBJ1-1; D possibly corresponds to TRBD1 (6 bases). Germline CDR1 and CDR2: LNHDA and SQIVND (reference sequence). The germline V and J ends were trimmed by 7 bases and 1 base, with 13 bases remaining between them. The CDR3 sequence is 14 residues long. Full variable domain (outside the CDR3, taken from reference TRBV19 and TRBJ1-1): DGGITQSPKYLFRKEGQNVTLSCEQNLNHDAMYWYRQDPGQGLRLIYYSQIVNDFQKGDIAEGYSVSREKKESFPLTVTSAQKNPTAFYLCASTQDRRNTEAFFGQGTRLTVV.

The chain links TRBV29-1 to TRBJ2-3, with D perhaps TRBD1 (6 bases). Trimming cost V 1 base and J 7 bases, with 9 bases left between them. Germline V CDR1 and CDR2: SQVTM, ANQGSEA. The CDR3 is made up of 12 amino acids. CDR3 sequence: CSVEAGTYTQYF. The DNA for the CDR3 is TGCAGCGTTGAAGCTGGGACATATACGCAGTATTTT.

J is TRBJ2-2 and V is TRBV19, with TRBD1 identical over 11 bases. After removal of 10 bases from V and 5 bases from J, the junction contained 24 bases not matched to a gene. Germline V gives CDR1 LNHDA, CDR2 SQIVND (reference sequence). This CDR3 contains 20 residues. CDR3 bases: TGTGCCACCTCCTCCTATAAGAGAGCCGGACAGGGGGCACGGACCGGGGAGCTGTTTTTT. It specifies CATSSYKRAGQGARTGELFF.

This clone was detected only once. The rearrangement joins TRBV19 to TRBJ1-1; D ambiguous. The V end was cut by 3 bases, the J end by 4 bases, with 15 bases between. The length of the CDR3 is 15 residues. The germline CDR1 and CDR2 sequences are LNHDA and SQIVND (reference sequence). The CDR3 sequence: CASSISWGGGTEAFF. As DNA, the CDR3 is TGTGCCAGTAGTATTTCCTGGGGTGGAGGCACTGAAGCTTTCTTT.

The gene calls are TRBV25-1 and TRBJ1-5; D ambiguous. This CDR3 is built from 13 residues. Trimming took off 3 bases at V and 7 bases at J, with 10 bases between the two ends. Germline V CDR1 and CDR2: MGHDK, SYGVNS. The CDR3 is CASSDTGSQPQHF. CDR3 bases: TGTGCCAGCAGTGATACGGGGTCCCAGCCCCAGCATTTT.

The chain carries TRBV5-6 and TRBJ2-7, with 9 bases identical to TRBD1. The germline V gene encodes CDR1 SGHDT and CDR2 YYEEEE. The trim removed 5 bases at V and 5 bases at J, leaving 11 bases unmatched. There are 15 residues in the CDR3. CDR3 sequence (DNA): TGTGCCAGCAGGCCCGCCTGGGACAGGGAAAACGAGCAGTACTTC. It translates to CASRPAWDRENEQYF. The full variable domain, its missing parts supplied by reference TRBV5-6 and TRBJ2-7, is DAGVTQSPTHLIKTRGQQVTLRCSPKSGHDTVSWYQQALGQGPQFIFQYYEEEERQRGNFPDRFSGHQFPNYSSELNVNALLLGDSALYLCASRPAWDRENEQYFGPGTRLTVT.

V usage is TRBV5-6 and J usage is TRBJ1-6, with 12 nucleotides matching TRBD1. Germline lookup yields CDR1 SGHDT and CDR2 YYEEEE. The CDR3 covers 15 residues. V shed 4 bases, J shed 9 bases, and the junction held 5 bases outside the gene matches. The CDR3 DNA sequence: TGTGCCAGCAGCGGAGGGACAGGGGGCGGTTCACCCCTCCACTTT. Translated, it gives CASSGGTGGGSPLHF. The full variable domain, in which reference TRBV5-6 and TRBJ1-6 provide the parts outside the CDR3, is DAGVTQSPTHLIKTRGQQVTLRCSPKSGHDTVSWYQQALGQGPQFIFQYYEEEERQRGNFPDRFSGHQFPNYSSELNVNALLLGDSALYLCASSGGTGGGSPLHFGNGTRLTVT.

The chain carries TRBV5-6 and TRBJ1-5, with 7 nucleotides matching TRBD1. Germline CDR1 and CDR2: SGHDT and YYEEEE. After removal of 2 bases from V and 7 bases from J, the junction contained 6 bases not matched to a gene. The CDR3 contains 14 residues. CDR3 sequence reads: CASSLQGRKQPQHF. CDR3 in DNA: TGTGCCAGCAGCTTACAGGGGAGGAAGCAGCCCCAGCATTTT.

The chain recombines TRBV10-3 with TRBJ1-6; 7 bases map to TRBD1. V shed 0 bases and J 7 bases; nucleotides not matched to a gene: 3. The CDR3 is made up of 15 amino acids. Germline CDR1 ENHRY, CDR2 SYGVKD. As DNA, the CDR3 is TGTGCCATCAGTGAGTCGAGCAGGGGGAATTCACCCCTCCACTTT. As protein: CAISESSRGNSPLHF.

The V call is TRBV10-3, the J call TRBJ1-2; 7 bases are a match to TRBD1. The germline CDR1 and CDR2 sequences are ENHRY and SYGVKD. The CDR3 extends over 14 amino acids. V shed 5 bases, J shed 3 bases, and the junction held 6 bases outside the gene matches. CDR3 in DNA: TGTGCCATCAGTTTAGGACAGGCAGACTATGGCTACACCTTC. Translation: CAISLGQADYGYTF.

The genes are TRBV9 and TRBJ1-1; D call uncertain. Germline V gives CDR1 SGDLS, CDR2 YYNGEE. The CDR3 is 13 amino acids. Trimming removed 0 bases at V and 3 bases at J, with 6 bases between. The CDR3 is CASSVAPDTEAFF. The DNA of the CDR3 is TGTGCCAGCAGCGTAGCCCCGGACACTGAAGCTTTCTTT.

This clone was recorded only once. The CDR3 DNA sequence: TGTGCCAGCAGTTTATCGAGTAAGCATGAGCAGTTCTTC. The encoded protein is CASSLSSKHEQFF. The chain couples TRBV12-3 or TRBV12-4 to TRBJ2-1; D is uncertain. Trimming cost V 2 bases and J 8 bases, with 10 bases left between them. The CDR3 runs 13 residues.

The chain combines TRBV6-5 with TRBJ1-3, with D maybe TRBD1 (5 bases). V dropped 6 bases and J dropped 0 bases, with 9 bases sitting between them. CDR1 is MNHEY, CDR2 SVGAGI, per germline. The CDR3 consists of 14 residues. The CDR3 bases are TGTGCCAGCAGGGGACTGAGCTCTGGAAACACCATATATTTT. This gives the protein CASRGLSSGNTIYF.

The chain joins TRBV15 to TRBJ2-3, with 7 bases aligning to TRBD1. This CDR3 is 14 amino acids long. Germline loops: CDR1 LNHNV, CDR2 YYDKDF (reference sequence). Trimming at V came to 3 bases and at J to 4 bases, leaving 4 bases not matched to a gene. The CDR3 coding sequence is TGTGCCACCAGCAGGGTAGGACAGGCAGATACGCAGTATTTT. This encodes CATSRVGQADTQYF. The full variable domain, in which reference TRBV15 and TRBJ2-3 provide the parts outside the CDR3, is DAMVIQNPRYQVTQFGKPVTLSCSQTLNHNVMYWYQQKSSQAPKLLFHYYDKDFNNEADTPDNFQSRRPNTSFCFLDIRSPGLGDTAMYLCATSRVGQADTQYFGPGTRLTVL.